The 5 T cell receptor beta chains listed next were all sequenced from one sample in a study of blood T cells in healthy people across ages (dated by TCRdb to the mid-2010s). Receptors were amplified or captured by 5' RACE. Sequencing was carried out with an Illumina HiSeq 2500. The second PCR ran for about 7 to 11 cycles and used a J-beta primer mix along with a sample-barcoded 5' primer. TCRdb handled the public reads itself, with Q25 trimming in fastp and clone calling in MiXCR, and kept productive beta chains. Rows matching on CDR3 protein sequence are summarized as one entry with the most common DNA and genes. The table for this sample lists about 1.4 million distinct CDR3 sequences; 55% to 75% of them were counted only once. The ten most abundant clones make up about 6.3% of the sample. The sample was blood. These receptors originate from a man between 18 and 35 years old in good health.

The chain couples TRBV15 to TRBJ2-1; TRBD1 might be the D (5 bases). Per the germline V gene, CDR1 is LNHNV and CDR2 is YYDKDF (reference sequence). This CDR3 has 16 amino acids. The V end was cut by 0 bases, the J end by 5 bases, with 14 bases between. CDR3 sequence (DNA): TGTGCCACCAGCAGAGATAAGGGCAGGGAAAACAATGAGCAGTTCTTC. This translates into CATSRDKGRENNEQFF. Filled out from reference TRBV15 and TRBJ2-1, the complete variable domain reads DAMVIQNPRYQVTQFGKPVTLSCSQTLNHNVMYWYQQKSSQAPKLLFHYYDKDFNNEADTPDNFQSRRPNTSFCFLDIRSPGLGDTAMYLCATSRDKGRENNEQFFGPGTRLTVL.

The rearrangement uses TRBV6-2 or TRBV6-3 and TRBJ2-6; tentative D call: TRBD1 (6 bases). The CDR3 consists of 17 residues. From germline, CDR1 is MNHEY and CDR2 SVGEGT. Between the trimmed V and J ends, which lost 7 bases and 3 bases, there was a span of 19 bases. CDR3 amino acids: CASIYRVASIGANVLTF. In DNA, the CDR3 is TGTGCCAGCATCTACAGGGTAGCCTCAATTGGGGCCAACGTCCTGACTTTC.

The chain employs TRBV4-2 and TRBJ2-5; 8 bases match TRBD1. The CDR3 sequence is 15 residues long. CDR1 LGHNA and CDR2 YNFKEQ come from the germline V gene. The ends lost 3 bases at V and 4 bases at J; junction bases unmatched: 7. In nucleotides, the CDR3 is TGTGCCAGCAGCCAGCCGACAGGGGCTGGAGAGACCCAGTACTTC. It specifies CASSQPTGAGETQYF.

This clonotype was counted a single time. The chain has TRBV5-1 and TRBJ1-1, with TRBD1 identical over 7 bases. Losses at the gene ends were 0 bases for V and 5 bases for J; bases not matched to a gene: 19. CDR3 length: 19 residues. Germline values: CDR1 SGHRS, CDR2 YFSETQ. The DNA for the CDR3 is TGCGCCAGCAGCTTGGCGGATGGGGACAGTCTCGGGTTCGTAACTGAAGCTTTCTTT. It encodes CASSLADGDSLGFVTEAFF.

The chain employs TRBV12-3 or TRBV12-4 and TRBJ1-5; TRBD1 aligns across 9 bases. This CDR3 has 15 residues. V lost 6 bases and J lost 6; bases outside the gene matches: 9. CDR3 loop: CASSHRGRGFQPQHF. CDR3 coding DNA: TGTGCCAGCAGCCACAGGGGGCGCGGGTTTCAGCCCCAGCATTTT.